The text below deals with one T cell receptor beta chain. Antigen: not known. The sample comes from a study of identifying expanded T cells in peripheral blood. Libraries were prepared by immunoSEQ multiplex PCR; TCRdb keeps only in-frame clonotypes and omits some of them. The sample shows 75,000 to 95,000 clones, roughly 89% of them seen only once. Germline lookup yields CDR1 SEHNR and CDR2 FQNEAQ (reference sequence). V was cut by 3 bases and J by 3 bases, with 9 bases left in between. The length of the CDR3 is 14 residues. Study conclusions and caveats: Over around two and four weeks, about 15 and 19 clones changed, versus approximately 1.2 between replicates.

What was sequenced was blood. The V call is TRBV7-9, the J call TRBJ1-5; the D is unclear. The origin of this receptor is a person aged 18 to 70 in good health. CDR3 amino acids: CASSLSQDNQPQHF. As DNA, the CDR3 is TGTGCCAGCAGCTTGAGTCAGGACAATCAGCCCCAGCATTTT. Full variable domain (missing parts from reference TRBV7-9 and TRBJ1-5): DTGVSQNPRHKITKRGQNVTFRCDPISEHNRLYWYRQTLGQGPEFLTYFQNEAQLEKSRLLSDRFSAERPKGSFSTLEIQRTEQGDSAMYLCASSLSQDNQPQHFGDGTRLSIL.